The present TCR beta chain was sequenced within a study of cytomegalovirus exposure and HLA in healthy donors. The donors formed part of the approximately 110-subject validation cohort, distinct from the roughly 620-subject first cohort. Study-wide results and caveats: Many donors carried some public TCRs, although rarity characterized most TCR sequences. Cytomegalovirus association was listed for 164 TCR beta chains. According to a subsequent analysis, TCR clusters identified in the first cohort showed a tendency to co-occur across the 100 to 150 validation repertoires.

About this clone itself: Its antigen is undetermined.

Germline V gene lookup returns CDR1 SGDLS and CDR2 YYNGEE. There are 16 residues in the CDR3. V shed 3 bases and J 7 bases; nucleotides not matched to a gene: 8. The protocol was immunoSEQ multiplex PCR, while the TCRdb copy is restricted to in-frame clones and leaves out a portion. Among some 170,000 clones listed, about 89% were seen once. The receptor comes from a man aged 18-30 years in good health and CMV-seropositive. Sequencing was carried out using PBMCs. The V gene is TRBV9, the J gene TRBJ2-1; 12 positions match TRBD2. CDR3 nucleotide sequence: TGTGCCAGCAGCGCGGAATCTAGCGGGAGGGGGAATGAGCAGTTCTTC. Protein product: CASSAESSGRGNEQFF.